This T cell receptor (beta chain) was sequenced for a study of blood T cell repertoires in COVID-19. The wider study: Donors in the United States, Italy and Spain gave samples during acute or convalescent COVID-19. PBMCs, B-cell-depleted T cells, or T cells provided the cDNA or gDNA that made up the material.

The method was immunoSEQ multiplex PCR; TCRdb's version includes in-frame clones alone and lacks a portion of them. The sample carries almost 250,000 clones, roughly 86% recorded once. Germline V gene lookup returns CDR1 SGHDN and CDR2 FVKESK. Deletions cut 4 bases from V and 5 bases from J, with 11 bases between. This CDR3 is 14 amino acids long. The sequence was obtained from a woman aged 55 to 70 who had recovered from COVID-19. The specimen was peripheral blood. The J gene is TRBJ2-2, the V gene TRBV14; possibly TRBD2 for D (5 bases). DNA of the CDR3: TGTGCCAGCAGCCCGTACCGGGGTACCGGGGAGCTGTTTTTT. Protein: CASSPYRGTGELFF.